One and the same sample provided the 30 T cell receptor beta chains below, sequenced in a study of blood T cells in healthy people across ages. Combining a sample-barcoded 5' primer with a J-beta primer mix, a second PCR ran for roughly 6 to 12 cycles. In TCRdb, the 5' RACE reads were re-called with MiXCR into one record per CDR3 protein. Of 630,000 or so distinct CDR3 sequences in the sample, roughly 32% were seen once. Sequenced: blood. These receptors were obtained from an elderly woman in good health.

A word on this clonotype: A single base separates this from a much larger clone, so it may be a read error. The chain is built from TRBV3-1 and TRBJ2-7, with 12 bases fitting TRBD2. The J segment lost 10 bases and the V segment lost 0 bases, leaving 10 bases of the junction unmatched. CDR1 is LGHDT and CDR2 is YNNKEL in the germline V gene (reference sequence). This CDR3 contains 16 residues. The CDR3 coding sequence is TGTGCCAGCAGCCAAGATACTAGCGGGGGGCCGGAGGCCCAGTACTTC. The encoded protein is CASSQDTSGGPEAQYF.

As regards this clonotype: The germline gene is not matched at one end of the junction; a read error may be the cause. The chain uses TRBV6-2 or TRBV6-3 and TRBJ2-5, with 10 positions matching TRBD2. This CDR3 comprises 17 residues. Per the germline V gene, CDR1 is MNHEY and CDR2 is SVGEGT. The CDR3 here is CAGSRGTSVALQETQHF. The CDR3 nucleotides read TGTGCCGGCAGTAGGGGGACTAGCGTCGCTCTCCAAGAGACCCAGCACTTC.

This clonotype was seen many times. CDR3 region: CATSDSGTGGDEQYF. DNA of the CDR3: TGTGCCACCAGTGATTCCGGGACAGGGGGCGACGAGCAGTACTTC. The rearrangement links TRBV24-1 to TRBJ2-7; 12 bases match TRBD1. Germline assignment: CDR1 KGHDR and CDR2 SFDVKD. The CDR3 has 15 amino acids. V lost 2 bases, J lost 5 bases, and 3 bases stayed unmatched.

CDR3: CASSTWAWAQYF. The CDR3 nucleotides are TGTGCCAGCAGTACCTGGGCTTGGGCGCAGTATTTT. V and J are TRBV12-3 or TRBV12-4 and TRBJ2-3, with D unresolved. This CDR3 contains 12 residues. Trimming stripped 5 bases from V and 10 bases from J, with 13 bases between.

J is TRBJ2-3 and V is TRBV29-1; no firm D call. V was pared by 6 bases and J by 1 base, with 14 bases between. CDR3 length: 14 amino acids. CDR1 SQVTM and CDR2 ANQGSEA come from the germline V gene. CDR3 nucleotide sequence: TGCAGCGTGGACGGACCGAAGGGCACAGATACGCAGTATTTT. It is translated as CSVDGPKGTDTQYF.

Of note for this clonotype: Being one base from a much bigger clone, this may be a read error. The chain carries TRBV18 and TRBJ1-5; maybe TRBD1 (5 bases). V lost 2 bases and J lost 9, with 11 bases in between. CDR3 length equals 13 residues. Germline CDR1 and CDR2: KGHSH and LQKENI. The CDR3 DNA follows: TGTGCCAGCTCACCAGGTGCAGGGCGGCCCCAGCATTTT. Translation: CASSPGAGRPQHF.

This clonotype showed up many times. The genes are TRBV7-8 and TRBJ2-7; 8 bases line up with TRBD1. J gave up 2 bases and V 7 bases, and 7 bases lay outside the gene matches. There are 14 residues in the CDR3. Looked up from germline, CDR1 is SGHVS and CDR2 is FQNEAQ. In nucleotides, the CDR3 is TGTGCCAGCACCTACGGACAGGGCGCCTACGAGCAGTACTTC. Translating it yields CASTYGQGAYEQYF.

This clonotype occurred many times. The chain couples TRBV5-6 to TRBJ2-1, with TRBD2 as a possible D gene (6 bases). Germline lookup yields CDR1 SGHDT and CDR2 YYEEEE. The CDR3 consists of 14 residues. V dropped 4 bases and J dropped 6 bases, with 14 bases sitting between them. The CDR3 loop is CASSRAGRINEQFF. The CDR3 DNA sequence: TGTGCCAGCAGCCGGGCGGGGCGGATCAATGAGCAGTTCTTC.

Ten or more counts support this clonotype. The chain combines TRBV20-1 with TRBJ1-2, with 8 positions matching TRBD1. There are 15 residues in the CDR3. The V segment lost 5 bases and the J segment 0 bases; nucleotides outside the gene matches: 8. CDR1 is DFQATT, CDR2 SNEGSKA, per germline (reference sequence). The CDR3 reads CSASPGQASNYGYTF. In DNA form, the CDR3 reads TGCAGTGCTTCACCGGGACAGGCATCTAACTATGGCTACACCTTC.

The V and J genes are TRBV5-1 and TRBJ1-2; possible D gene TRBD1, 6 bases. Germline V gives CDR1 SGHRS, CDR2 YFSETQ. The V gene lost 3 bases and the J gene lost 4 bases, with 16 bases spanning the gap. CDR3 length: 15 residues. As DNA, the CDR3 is TGCGCCAGCAGCTGGACAGCCGATGCTATCTATGGCTACACCTTC. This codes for CASSWTADAIYGYTF. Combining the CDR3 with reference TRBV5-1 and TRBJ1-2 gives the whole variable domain KAGVTQTPRYLIKTRGQQVTLSCSPISGHRSVSWYQQTPGQGLQFLFEYFSETQRNKGNFPGRFSGRQFSNSRSEMNVSTLELGDSALYLCASSWTADAIYGYTFGSGTRLTVV.

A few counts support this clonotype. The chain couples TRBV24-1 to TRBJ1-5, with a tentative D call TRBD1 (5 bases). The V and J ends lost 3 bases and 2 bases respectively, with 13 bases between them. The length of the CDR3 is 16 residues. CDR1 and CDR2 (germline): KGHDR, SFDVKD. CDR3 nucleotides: TGTGCCACCAGTGATCCCGGGGACCCTGGCAATCAGCCCCAGCATTTT. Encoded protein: CATSDPGDPGNQPQHF.

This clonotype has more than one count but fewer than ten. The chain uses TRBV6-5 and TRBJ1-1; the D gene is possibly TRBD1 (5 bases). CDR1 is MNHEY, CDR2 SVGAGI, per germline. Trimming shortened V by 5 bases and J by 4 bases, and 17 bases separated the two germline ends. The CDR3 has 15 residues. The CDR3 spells CASSRTGLTGTEAFF. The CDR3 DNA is TGTGCCAGCAGTCGAACGGGACTTACGGGCACTGAAGCTTTCTTT.

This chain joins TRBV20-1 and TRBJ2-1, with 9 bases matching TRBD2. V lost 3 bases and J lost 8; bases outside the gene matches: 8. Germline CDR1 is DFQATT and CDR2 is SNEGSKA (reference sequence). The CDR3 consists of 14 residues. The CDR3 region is CSARRREGVYEQFF. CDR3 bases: TGCAGTGCTAGGAGGCGGGAGGGGGTCTATGAGCAGTTCTTC.

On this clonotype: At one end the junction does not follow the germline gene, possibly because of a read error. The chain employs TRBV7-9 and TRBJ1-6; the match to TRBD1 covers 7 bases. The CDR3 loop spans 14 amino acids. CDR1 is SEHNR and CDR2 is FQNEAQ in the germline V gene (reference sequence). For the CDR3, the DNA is TGTGCCGGCAGCATGGACAGGTCGAATTCACCCCTCCACTTT. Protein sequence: CAGSMDRSNSPLHF.

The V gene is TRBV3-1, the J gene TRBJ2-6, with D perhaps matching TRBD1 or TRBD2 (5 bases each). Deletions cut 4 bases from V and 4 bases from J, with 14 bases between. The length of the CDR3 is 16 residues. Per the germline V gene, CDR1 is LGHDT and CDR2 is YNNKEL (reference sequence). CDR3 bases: TGTGCCAGCAGCCTGCCGGGGCTGGGGGGGGCCAACGTCCTGACTTTC. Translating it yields CASSLPGLGGANVLTF.

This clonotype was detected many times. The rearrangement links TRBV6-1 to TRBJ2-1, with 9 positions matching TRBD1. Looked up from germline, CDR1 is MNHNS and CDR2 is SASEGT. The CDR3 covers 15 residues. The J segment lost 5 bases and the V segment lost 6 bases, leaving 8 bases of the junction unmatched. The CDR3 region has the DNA TGTGCCAGCAGCCAAACAGGGGGCAGAAACAATGAGCAGTTCTTC. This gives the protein CASSQTGGRNNEQFF.

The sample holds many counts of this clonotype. CDR3 amino acids: CASSSRPGGSGANVLTF. The CDR3, as DNA: TGTGCCAGCAGCTCCAGGCCGGGGGGCTCTGGGGCCAACGTCCTGACTTTC. V is TRBV7-3 and J is TRBJ2-6, with 7 bases lining up with TRBD2. The ends lost 4 bases at V and 0 bases at J; junction bases unmatched: 6. The CDR3 runs to 17 residues. Germline CDR1 is SGHTA and CDR2 is FQGTGA.

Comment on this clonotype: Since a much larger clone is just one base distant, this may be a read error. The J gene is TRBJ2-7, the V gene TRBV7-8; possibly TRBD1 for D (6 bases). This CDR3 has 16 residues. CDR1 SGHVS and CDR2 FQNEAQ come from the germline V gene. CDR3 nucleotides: TGTGCCGGCAGCTTACCCCAGAGGGGGAGAGAGTACGAGCAGTACTTC. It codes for CAGSLPQRGREYEQYF.

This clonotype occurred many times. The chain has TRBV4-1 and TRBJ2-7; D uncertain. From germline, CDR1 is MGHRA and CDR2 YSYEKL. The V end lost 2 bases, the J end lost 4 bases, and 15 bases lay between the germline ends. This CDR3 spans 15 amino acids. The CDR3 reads CASSQLTGDAYEQYF. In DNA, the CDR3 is TGCGCCAGCAGCCAACTGACTGGGGATGCGTACGAGCAGTACTTC.

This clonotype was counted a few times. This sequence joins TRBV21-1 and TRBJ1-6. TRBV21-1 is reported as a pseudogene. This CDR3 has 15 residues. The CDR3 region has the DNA TGTGCCAGCAGATCGAGCTACTCAAGAGATTCACCCCTCCACTTT. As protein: CASRSSYSRDSPLHF.

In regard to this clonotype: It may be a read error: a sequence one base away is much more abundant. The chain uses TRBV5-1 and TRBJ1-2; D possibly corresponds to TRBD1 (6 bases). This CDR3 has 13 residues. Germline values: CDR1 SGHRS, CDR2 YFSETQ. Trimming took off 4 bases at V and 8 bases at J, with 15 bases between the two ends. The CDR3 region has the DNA TGCGCCAGCAGCGGCGAGACAGGTCTGGGCTACACCTTC. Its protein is CASSGETGLGYTF.

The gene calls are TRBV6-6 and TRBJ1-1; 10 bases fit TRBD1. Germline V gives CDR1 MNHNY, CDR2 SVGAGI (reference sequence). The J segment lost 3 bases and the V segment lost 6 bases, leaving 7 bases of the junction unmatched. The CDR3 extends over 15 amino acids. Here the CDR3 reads CASSIPTGGYTEAFF. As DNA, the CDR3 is TGTGCCAGCAGCATACCGACAGGGGGCTACACTGAAGCTTTCTTT.

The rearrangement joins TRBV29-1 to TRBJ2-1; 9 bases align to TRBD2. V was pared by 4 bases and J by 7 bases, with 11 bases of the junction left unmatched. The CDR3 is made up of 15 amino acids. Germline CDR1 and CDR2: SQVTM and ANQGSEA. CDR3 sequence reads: CSVGKGAGGGNEQFF. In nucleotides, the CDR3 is TGCAGCGTTGGTAAGGGAGCGGGAGGTGGTAATGAGCAGTTCTTC.

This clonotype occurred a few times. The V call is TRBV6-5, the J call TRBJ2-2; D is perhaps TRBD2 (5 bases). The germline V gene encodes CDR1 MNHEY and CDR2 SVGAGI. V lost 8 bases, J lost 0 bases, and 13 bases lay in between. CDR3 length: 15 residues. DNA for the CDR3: TGTGCCAGCGGACTCCGGAAGACGAACACCGGGGAGCTGTTTTTT. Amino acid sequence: CASGLRKTNTGELFF.

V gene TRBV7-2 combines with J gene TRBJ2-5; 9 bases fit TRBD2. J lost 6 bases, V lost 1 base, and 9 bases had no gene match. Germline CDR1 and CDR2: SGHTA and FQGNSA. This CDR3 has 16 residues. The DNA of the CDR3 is TGTGCCAGCAGCTTAGAACCGCGGGGGGGCCGAAAGACCCAGTACTTC. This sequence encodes CASSLEPRGGRKTQYF.

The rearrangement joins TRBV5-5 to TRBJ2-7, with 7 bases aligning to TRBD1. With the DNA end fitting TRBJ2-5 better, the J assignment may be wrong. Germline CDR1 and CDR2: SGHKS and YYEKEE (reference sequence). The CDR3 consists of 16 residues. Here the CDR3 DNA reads TGTGCCAGCAGCTCGGGGTTGACAGGGAACAGGGAGACCCAGTACTTC. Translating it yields CASSSGLTGNRETQYF.

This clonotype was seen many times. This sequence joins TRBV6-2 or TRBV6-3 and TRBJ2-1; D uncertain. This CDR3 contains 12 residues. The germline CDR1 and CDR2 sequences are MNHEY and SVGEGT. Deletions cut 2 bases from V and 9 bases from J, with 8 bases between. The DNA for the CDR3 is TGTGCCAGCAGTTACCTCGGTGGTGAGCAGTTCTTC. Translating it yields CASSYLGGEQFF.

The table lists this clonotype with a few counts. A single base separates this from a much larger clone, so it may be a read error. The CDR3 region has the DNA TGCAGGGCTAGGTGGGCAGAGACCCAGTACTTC. Protein product: CRARWAETQYF. The gene calls are TRBV20-1 and TRBJ2-5, with no clear D. Germline-derived CDR1 and CDR2 are DFQATT and SNEGSKA (reference sequence). The CDR3 is 11 residues long.

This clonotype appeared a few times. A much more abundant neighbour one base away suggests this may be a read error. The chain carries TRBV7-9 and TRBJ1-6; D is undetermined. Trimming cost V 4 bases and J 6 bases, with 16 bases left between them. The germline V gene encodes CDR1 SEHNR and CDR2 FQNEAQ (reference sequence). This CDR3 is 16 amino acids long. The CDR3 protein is CASSSSRVGGNSPLHF. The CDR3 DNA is TGTGCCAGCAGCTCCTCCCGGGTGGGCGGTAATTCACCCCTCCACTTT. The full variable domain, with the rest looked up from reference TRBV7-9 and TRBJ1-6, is DTGVSQNPRHKITKRGQNVTFRCDPISEHNRLYWYRQTLGQGPEFLTYFQNEAQLEKSRLLSDRFSAERPKGSFSTLEIQRTEQGDSAMYLCASSSSRVGGNSPLHFGNGTRLTVT.

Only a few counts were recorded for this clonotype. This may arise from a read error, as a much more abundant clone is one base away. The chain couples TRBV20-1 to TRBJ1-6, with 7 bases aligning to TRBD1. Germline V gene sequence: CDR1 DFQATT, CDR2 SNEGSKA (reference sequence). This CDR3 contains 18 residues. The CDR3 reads CSARDSKTGRGNNSPPHF. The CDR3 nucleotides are TGCAGTGCTAGAGATTCTAAGACAGGGCGAGGGAATAATTCACCCCCCCACTTT.